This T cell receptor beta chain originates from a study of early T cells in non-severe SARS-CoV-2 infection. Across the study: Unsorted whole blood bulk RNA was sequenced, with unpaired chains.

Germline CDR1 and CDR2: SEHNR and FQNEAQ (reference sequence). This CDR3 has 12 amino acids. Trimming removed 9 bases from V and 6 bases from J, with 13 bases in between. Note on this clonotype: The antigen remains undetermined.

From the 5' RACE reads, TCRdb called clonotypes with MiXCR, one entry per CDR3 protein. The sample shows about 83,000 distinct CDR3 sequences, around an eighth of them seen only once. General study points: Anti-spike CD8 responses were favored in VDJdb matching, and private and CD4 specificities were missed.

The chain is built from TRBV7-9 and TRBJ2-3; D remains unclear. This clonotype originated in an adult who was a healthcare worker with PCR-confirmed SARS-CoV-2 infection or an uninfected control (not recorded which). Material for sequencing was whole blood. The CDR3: CASRLNGDTQYF. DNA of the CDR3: TGTGCCAGTAGACTTAACGGGGATACGCAGTATTTT.